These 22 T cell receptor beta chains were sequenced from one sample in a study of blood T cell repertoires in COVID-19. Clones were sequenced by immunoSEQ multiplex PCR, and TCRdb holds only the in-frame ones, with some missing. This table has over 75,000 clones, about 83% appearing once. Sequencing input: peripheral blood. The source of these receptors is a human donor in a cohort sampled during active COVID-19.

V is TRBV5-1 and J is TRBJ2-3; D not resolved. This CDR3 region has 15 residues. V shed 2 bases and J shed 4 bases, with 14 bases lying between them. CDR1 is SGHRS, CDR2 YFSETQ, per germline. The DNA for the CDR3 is TGCGCCAGCAGCTTCCTAGAGTCCTCGGCAGATACGCAGTATTTT. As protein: CASSFLESSADTQYF.

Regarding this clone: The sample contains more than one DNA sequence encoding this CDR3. The CDR3 reads CASSQTSGRGDEQFF. CDR3 bases: TGCGCCAGCAGCCAAACTAGCGGGAGAGGTGATGAGCAGTTCTTC. The rearrangement links TRBV4-3 to TRBJ2-1; 11 bases are shared with TRBD2. Germline V gene lookup returns CDR1 LGHNA and CDR2 YSLEER. J gave up 8 bases and V 2 bases, and 5 bases lay outside the gene matches. This CDR3 has 15 amino acids.

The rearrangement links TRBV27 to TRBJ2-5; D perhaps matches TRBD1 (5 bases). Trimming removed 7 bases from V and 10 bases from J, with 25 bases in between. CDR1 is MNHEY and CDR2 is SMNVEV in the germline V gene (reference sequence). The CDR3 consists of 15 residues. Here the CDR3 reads CASKDKGLLVGSQYF. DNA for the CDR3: TGTGCCAGCAAGGACAAGGGTCTTTTAGTGGGTAGCCAGTACTTC.

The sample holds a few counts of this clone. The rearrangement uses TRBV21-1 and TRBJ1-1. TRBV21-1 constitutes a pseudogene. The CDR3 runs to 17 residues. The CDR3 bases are TGTGCCAGCAGCAAAGGAGGTGAGCACACTTTGAACACTGAAGCTTTCTTT. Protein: CASSKGGEHTLNTEAFF.

The CDR3 protein is CASSFGRGNTDEKLFF. The CDR3 region has the DNA TGCGCCAGCAGCTTTGGTAGGGGAAATACTGATGAAAAACTGTTTTTT. The J gene is TRBJ1-4, the V gene TRBV5-1; the D gene is possibly TRBD1 (5 bases). CDR1 and CDR2 from the germline V gene are SGHRS and YFSETQ. V dropped 2 bases and J dropped 6 bases, with 17 bases sitting between them. The CDR3 totals 16 residues.

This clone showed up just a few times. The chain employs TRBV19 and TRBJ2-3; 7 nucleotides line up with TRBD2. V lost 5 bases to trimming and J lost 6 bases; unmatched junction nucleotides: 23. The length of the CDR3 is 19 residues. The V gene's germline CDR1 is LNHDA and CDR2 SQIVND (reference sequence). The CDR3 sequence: CASSAEASGGPLRGDTQYF. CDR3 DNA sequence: TGTGCCAGTAGTGCCGAGGCTAGCGGAGGACCCCTCCGAGGGGATACGCAGTATTTT.

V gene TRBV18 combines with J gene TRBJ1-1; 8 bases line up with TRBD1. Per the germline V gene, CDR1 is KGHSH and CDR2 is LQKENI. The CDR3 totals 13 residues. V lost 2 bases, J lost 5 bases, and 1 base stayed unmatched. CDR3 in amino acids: CASSPGQGTEAFF. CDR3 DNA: TGTGCCAGCTCACCAGGACAGGGAACTGAAGCTTTCTTT.

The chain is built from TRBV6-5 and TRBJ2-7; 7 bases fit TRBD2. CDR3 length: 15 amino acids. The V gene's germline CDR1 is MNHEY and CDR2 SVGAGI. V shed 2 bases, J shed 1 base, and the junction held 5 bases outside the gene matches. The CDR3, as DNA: TGTGCCAGCAGTTACGGACTAGGCTATTCCTACGAGCAGTACTTC. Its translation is CASSYGLGYSYEQYF.

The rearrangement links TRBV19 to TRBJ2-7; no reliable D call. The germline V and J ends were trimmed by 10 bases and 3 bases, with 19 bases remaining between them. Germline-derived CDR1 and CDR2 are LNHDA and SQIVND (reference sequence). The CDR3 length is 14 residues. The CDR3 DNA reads TGTGCCACCTCCCCCCTCCGGAACAGCTACGAGCAGTACTTC. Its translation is CATSPLRNSYEQYF.

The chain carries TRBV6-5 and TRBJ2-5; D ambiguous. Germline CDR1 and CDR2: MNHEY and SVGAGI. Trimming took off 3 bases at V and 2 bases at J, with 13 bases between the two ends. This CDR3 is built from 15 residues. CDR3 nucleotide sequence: TGTGCCAGCAGTTATCAGGCCCCGAGTCAAGAGACCCAGTACTTC. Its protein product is CASSYQAPSQETQYF.

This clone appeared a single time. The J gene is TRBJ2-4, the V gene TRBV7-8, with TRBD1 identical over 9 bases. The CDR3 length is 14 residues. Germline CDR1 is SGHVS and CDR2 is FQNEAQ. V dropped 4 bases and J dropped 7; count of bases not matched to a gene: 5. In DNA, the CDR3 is TGTGCCAGCAGCTGGACAGGGGAGGGGAACATTCAGTACTTC. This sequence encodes CASSWTGEGNIQYF.

CDR3 sequence (DNA): TGCAGTGCTAGTTCAGCGGGGGGGCCGGAGACCCAGTACTTC. Its protein is CSASSAGGPETQYF. The gene calls are TRBV20-1 and TRBJ2-5; the match to TRBD2 covers 10 bases. Looked up from germline, CDR1 is DFQATT and CDR2 is SNEGSKA (reference sequence). This CDR3 is 14 amino acids long. The trim removed 3 bases at V and 5 bases at J, leaving 6 bases unmatched.

The CDR3 region has the DNA TGCGCCAGCAGCCTCTACACAGTCACGGGGGGGCTCGAAGCCTACAATGAGCAGTTCTTC. Translated: CASSLYTVTGGLEAYNEQFF. V gene TRBV4-3 combines with J gene TRBJ2-1, with TRBD2 identical over 8 bases. The CDR3 consists of 20 residues. CDR1 is LGHNA and CDR2 is YSLEER in the germline V gene. Unmatched junction bases numbered 19, after V lost 4 bases and J lost 2 bases.

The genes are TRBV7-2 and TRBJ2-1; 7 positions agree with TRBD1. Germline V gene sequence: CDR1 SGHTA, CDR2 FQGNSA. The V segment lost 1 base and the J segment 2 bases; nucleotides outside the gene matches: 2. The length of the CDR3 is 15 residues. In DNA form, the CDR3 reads TGTGCCAGCAGCTTAGGGGGACAGCCCTACAATGAGCAGTTCTTC. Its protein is CASSLGGQPYNEQFF.

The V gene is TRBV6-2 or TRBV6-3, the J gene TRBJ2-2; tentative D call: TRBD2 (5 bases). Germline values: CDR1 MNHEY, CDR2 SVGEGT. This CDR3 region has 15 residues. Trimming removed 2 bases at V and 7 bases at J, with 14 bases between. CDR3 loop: CASSYQALAVGELFF. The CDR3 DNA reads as TGTGCCAGCAGTTACCAAGCGCTAGCTGTCGGGGAGCTGTTTTTT.

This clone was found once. CDR3: CASSPGLAGVGEQYF. CDR3 sequence (DNA): TGTGCCAGCAGCCCAGGGCTAGCGGGAGTAGGCGAGCAGTACTTC. V is TRBV7-3 and J is TRBJ2-7; 10 bases are a match to TRBD2. With 5 bases clipped from V and 6 bases from J, the junction kept 10 bases outside the gene matches. Germline assignment: CDR1 SGHTA and CDR2 FQGTGA. There are 15 residues in the CDR3.

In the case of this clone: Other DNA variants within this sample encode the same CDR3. CDR3: CASRDSAMNTEAFF. In DNA form, the CDR3 reads TGTGCCAGCCGGGACAGCGCCATGAACACTGAAGCTTTCTTT. The rearrangement links TRBV19 to TRBJ1-1; TRBD1 aligns across 7 bases. Germline lookup yields CDR1 LNHDA and CDR2 SQIVND (reference sequence). The trim removed 9 bases at V and 0 bases at J, leaving 7 bases unmatched. This CDR3 spans 14 amino acids.

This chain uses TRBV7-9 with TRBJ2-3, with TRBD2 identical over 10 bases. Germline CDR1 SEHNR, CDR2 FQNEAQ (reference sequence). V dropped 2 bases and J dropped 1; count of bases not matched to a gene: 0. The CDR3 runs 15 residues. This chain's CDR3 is CASSLLAGGTDTQYF. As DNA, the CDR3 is TGTGCCAGCAGCTTACTAGCGGGGGGCACAGATACGCAGTATTTT.

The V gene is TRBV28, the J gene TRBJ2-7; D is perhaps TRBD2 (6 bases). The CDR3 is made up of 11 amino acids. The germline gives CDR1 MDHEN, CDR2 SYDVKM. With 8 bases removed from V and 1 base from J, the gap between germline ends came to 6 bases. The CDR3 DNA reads TGTGCCAGCGGGGGGTCCTACGAGCAGTACTTC. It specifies CASGGSYEQYF.

DNA of the CDR3: TGCGCCAGCAGCCCGACAGGGGGCCTCGGTGGGGCCAACGTCCTGACTTTC. The encoded protein is CASSPTGGLGGANVLTF. The chain uses TRBV5-1 and TRBJ2-6; 10 bases map to TRBD1. Germline V gene data show CDR1 as SGHRS and CDR2 as YFSETQ. The CDR3 runs to 17 residues. Trimming took 4 bases from V and 3 from J; bases not matched to a gene: 7.

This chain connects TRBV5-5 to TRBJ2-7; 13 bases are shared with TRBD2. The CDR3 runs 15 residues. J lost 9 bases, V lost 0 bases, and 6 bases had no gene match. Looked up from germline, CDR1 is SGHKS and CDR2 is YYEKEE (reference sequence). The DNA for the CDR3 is TGTGCCAGCAGCTTGGAATTACTAGCGGGGGGGCGGCAGTACTTC. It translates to CASSLELLAGGRQYF.

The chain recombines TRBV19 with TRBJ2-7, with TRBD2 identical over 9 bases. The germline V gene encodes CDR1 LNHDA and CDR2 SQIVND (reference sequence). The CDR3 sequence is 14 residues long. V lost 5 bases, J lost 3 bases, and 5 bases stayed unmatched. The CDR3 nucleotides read TGTGCCAGTAGTGCCGGGACTAGCTACTACGAGCAGTACTTC. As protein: CASSAGTSYYEQYF.